This T cell receptor (beta chain) was sequenced in a study of blood T cell repertoires in COVID-19. In the study overall: COVID-19 samples from acute and convalescent phases originated in the United States, Italy and Spain. PBMCs, B-cell-depleted T cells, or T cells were the source of the cDNA or gDNA that made up the material.

Original data processing: Amplifying reference gene primers gave estimates of nucleated cell counts. This table comes from immunoSEQ multiplex PCR, and its TCRdb copy is limited to in-frame clones, with some not included. The DNA was the basis for D and trimming; V, J and clone size are from that table. The sample holds tens of thousands of clones, around 89% seen once. The V end lost 5 bases, the J end lost 4 bases, and 14 bases lay between the germline ends. The CDR3 is made up of 14 amino acids. Germline-derived CDR1 and CDR2 are SEHNR and FQNEAQ (reference sequence). The chain employs TRBV7-9 and TRBJ1-1, with D unclear. Sequencing was performed on peripheral blood. This sequence was found in a man between 65 and 85 years old with active or convalescent COVID-19. DNA for the CDR3: TGTGCCAGCAGCCCTCGACAAGGGAGCACTGAAGCTTTCTTT. This gives the protein CASSPRQGSTEAFF.